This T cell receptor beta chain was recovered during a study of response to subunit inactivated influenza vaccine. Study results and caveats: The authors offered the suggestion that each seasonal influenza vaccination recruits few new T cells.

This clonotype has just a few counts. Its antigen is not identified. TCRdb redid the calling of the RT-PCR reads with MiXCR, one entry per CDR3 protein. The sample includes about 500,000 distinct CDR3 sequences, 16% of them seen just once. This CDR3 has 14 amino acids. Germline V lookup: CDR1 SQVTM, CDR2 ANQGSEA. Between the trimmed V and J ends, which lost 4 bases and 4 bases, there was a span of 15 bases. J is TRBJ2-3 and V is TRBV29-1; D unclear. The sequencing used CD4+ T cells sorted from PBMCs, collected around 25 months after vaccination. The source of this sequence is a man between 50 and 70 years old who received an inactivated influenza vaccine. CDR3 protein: CSVVSVTGPDTQYF. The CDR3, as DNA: TGCAGCGTTGTTTCGGTTACCGGACCAGATACGCAGTATTTT.